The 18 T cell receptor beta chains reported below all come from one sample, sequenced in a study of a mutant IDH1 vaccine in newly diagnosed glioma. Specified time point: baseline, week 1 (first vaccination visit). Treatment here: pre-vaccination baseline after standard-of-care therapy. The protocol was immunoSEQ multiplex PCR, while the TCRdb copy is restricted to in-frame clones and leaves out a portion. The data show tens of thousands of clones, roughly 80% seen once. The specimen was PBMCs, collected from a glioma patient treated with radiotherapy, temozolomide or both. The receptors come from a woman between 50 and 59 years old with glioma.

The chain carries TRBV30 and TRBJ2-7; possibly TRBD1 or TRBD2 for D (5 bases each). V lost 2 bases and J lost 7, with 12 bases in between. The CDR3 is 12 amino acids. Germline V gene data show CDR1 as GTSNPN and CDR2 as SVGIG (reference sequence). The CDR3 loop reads CAWSRGVTEQYF. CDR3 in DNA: TGTGCCTGGAGTAGAGGGGTGACAGAGCAGTACTTC.

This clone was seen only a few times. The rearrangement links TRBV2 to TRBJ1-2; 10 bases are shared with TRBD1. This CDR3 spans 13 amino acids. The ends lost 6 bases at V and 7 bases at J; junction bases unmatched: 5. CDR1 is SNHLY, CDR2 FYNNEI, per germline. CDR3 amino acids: CASRLTGGGGYTF. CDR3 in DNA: TGTGCCAGCAGGCTGACAGGGGGCGGTGGCTACACCTTC.

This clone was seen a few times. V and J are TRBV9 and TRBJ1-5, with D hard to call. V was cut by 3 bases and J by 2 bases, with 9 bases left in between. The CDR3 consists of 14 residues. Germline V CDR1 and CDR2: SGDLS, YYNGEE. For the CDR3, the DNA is TGTGCCAGCAGCGACCGGGTGGGCAATCAGCCCCAGCATTTT. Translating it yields CASSDRVGNQPQHF.

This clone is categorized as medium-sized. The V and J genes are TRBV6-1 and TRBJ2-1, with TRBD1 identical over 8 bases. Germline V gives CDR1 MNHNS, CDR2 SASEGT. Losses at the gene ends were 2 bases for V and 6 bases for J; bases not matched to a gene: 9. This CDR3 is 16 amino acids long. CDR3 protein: CASSEISGQGGNEQFF. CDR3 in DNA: TGTGCCAGCAGTGAAATATCCGGACAGGGCGGCAATGAGCAGTTCTTC.

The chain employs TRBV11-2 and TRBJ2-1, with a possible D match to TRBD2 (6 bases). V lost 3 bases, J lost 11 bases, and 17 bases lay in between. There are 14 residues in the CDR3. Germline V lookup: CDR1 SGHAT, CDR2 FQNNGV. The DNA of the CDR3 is TGTGCCAGCAGCTTTGTCCACCGGGGGATTAAGCAGTTCTTC. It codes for CASSFVHRGIKQFF. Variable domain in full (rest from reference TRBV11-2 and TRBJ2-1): EAGVAQSPRYKIIEKRQSVAFWCNPISGHATLYWYQQILGQGPKLLIQFQNNGVVDDSQLPKDRFSAERLKGVDSTLKIQPAKLEDSAVYLCASSFVHRGIKQFFGPGTRLTVL.

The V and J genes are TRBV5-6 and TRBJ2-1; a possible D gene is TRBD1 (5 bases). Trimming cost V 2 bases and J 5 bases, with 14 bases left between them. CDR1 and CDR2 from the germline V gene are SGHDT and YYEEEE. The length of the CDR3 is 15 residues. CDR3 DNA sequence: TGTGCCAGCAGCTTCCTACAGGCAGGAAACAATGAGCAGTTCTTC. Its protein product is CASSFLQAGNNEQFF. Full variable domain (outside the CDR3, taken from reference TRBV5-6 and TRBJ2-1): DAGVTQSPTHLIKTRGQQVTLRCSPKSGHDTVSWYQQALGQGPQFIFQYYEEEERQRGNFPDRFSGHQFPNYSSELNVNALLLGDSALYLCASSFLQAGNNEQFFGPGTRLTVL.

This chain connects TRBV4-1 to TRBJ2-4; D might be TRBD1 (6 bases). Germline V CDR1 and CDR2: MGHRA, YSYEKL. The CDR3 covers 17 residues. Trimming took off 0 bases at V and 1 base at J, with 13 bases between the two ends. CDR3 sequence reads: CASSQDRAGVAKNIQYF. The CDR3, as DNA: TGCGCCAGCAGCCAAGATCGAGCAGGGGTGGCCAAAAACATTCAGTACTTC.

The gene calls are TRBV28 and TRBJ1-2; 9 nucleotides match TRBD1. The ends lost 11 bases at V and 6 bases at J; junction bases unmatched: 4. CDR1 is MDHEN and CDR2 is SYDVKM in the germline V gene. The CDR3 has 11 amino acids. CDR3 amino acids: CAGRDRDGYTF. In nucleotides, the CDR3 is TGTGCCGGACGGGACAGGGATGGCTACACCTTC.

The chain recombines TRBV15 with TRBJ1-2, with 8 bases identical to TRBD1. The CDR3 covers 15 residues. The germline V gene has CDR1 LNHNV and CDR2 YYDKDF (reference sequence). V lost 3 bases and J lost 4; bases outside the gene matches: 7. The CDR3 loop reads CATSSLTGGIYGYTF. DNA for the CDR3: TGTGCCACCAGCAGCTTAACAGGGGGGATCTATGGCTACACCTTC.

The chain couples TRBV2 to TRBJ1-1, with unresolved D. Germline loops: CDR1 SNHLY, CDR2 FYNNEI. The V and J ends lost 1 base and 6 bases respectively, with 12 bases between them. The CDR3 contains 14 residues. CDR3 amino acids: CASSEGGPTPEAFF. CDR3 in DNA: TGTGCCAGCAGTGAAGGAGGGCCCACCCCTGAAGCTTTCTTT.

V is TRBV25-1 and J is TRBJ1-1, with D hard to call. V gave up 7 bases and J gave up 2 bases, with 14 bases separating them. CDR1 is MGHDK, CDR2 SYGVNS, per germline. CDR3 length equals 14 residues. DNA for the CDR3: TGTGCCAGCACGTGGGAGGGTAGAAACACTGAAGCTTTCTTT. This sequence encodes CASTWEGRNTEAFF.

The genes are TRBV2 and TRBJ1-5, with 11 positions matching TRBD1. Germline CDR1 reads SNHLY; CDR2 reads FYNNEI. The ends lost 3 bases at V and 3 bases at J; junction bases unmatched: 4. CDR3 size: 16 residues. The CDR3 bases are TGTGCCAGCAGTGAGAGGGACAGGGGGAACAATCAGCCCCAGCATTTT. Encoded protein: CASSERDRGNNQPQHF.

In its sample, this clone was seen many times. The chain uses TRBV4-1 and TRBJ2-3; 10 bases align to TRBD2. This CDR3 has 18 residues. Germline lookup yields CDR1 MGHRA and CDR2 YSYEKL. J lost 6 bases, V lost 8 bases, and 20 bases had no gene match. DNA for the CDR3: TGCGCCAGCGGACTGATAGCGGGGGGCTACTCCGAGGCGGATACGCAGTATTTT. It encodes CASGLIAGGYSEADTQYF.

The CDR3 loop is CASRPRRSNQPQHF. Written as DNA, the CDR3 is TGTGCCAGTAGGCCGAGACGGAGCAATCAGCCCCAGCATTTT. The chain couples TRBV19 to TRBJ1-5; no reliable D call. The germline V gene has CDR1 LNHDA and CDR2 SQIVND (reference sequence). The germline V and J ends were trimmed by 6 bases and 1 base, with 10 bases remaining between them. The CDR3 totals 14 residues.

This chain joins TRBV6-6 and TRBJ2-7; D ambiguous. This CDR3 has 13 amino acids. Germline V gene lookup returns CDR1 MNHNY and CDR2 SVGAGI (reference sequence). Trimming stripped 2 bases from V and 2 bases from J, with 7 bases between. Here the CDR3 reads CASSYGTTYEQYF. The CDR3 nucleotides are TGTGCCAGCAGTTACGGAACTACCTACGAGCAGTACTTC.

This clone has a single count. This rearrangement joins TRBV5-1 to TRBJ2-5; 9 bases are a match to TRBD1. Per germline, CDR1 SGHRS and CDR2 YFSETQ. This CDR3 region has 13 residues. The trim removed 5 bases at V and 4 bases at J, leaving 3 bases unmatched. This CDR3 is CASSWTGVETQYF. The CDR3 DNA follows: TGCGCCAGCAGTTGGACAGGGGTAGAGACCCAGTACTTC. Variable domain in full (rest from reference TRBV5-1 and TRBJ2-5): KAGVTQTPRYLIKTRGQQVTLSCSPISGHRSVSWYQQTPGQGLQFLFEYFSETQRNKGNFPGRFSGRQFSNSRSEMNVSTLELGDSALYLCASSWTGVETQYFGPGTRLLVL.

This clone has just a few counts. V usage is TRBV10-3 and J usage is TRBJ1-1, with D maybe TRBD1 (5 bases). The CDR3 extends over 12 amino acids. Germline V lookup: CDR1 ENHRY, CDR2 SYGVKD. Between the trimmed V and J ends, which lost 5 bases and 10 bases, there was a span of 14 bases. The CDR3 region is CAISTGVEGAFF. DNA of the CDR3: TGTGCCATCAGTACAGGAGTAGAGGGAGCTTTCTTT.

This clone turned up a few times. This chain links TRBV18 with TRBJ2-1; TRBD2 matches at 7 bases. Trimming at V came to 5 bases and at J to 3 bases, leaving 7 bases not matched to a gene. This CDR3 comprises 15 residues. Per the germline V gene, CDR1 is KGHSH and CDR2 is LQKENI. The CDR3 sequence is CASSTQRGDYNEQFF. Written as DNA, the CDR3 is TGTGCCAGCTCAACCCAGCGGGGAGACTACAATGAGCAGTTCTTC. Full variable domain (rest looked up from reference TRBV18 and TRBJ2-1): NAGVMQNPRHLVRRRGQEARLRCSPMKGHSHVYWYRQLPEEGLKFMVYLQKENIIDESGMPKERFSAEFPKEGPSILRIQQVVRGDSAAYFCASSTQRGDYNEQFFGPGTRLTVL.